This T cell receptor beta chain was profiled in a study of shared T cell receptors in the human thymus. Sequencing used immunoSEQ multiplex PCR; TCRdb keeps in-frame clones, though not all of them. The repertoire includes over 60,000 clones, around 96% of them detected once, and around 0.035% sits in the top ten. V dropped 3 bases and J dropped 5 bases, with 14 bases sitting between them. This CDR3 contains 15 residues. Germline V lookup: CDR1 KGHSH, CDR2 LQKENI. This clonotype originated in a human donor. The chain couples TRBV18 to TRBJ2-1; tentative D call: TRBD1 (6 bases). The sequencing input was thymocytes. The CDR3 loop reads CASSPRDTSHNEQFF. The CDR3, as DNA: TGTGCCAGCTCACCCCGGGACACTTCACACAATGAGCAGTTCTTC.